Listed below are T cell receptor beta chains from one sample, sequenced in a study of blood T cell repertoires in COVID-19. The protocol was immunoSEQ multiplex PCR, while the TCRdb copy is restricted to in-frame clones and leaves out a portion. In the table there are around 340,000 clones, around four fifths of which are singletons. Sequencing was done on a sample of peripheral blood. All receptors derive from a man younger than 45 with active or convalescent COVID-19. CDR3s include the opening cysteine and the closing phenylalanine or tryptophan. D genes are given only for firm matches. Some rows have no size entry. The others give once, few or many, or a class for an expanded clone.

TGTGCCAGTAGTATAGATCGAGGGACACCCAACGAGCAGTACTTC	CASSIDRGTPNEQYF	NA	TRBV19	TRBJ2-7	NA
TGTGCCATCAATCAAGACAGGAGCTCACCCCTCCACTTT	CAINQDRSSPLHF	NA	TRBV10-3	TRBJ1-6	NA
TGTGCCTGGGGTAGACAGGGGTCAGGAGAAAAACTGTTTTTT	CAWGRQGSGEKLFF	TRBD1	TRBV30	TRBJ1-4	NA
TGTGCCAGCAGCTTCGGGACACTGAGCTCCTACAATGAGCAGTTCTTC	CASSFGTLSSYNEQFF	NA	TRBV7-2	TRBJ2-1	NA
TGTGCCAGCAGCTTAATTGCAGGGGCGGTTTACGAGCAGTACTTC	CASSLIAGAVYEQYF	NA	TRBV7-3	TRBJ2-7	NA
TGTGCCAGTAGTCAACGGTCTAGCACAGATACGCAGTATTTT	CASSQRSSTDTQYF	NA	TRBV19	TRBJ2-3	NA
TGTGCCAGCAGAGAGACAGGGGAAGATACGCAGTATTTT	CASRETGEDTQYF	TRBD1	TRBV6-5	TRBJ2-3	NA
TGTGCCAGCAGCCAAGGTCTCTCGAGCTCCTACGAGCAGTACTTC	CASSQGLSSSYEQYF	NA	TRBV3-1/TRBV3-2	TRBJ2-7	NA
TGTGCCAGTAGTATGGCCACTGGCGGATCCTACGAGCAGTACTTC	CASSMATGGSYEQYF	NA	TRBV19	TRBJ2-7	NA
TGTGCCAGCAGCTTGTTCAGGGGGACAGATACGCAGTATTTT	CASSLFRGTDTQYF	TRBD1	TRBV11-1	TRBJ2-3	NA
TGTGCCAGTAGTATCAAGACTGAGTACAATGAGCAGTTCTTC	CASSIKTEYNEQFF	NA	TRBV19	TRBJ2-1	once
TGTGCCAGCAGCCAAGATCTGGGGACAGCCTACAATGAGCAGTTCTTC	CASSQDLGTAYNEQFF	TRBD1	TRBV3-1/TRBV3-2	TRBJ2-1	once
TGCAGTGCTAGTTTTGGACAGGGCAATCAGCCCCAGCATTTT	CSASFGQGNQPQHF	TRBD1	TRBV20-1	TRBJ1-5	NA
TGTGCCAGCAGCCAAGATATGCAGGCGTACGAGCAGTACTTC	CASSQDMQAYEQYF	NA	TRBV4-2	TRBJ2-7	NA
TGCGCCAGCAGCCAAGATAAGAAGACCGGGGAGACCCAGTACTTC	CASSQDKKTGETQYF	NA	TRBV4-3	TRBJ2-5	NA
TGCGCCAGCAGCTTCCGGGACAGGGATTATGGCTACACCTTC	CASSFRDRDYGYTF	TRBD1	TRBV5-1	TRBJ1-2	NA
TGCGCCAGCAGCCTCGGACAGGCCGGGGAGCTGTTTTTT	CASSLGQAGELFF	TRBD1	TRBV5-1	TRBJ2-2	NA
TGTGCCAGTAGTACCGGGTCCGCGGGAGGAAACACCATATATTTT	CASSTGSAGGNTIYF	NA	TRBV19	TRBJ1-3	NA
TGCAGCGTCGGTGACAGGGACGGCAATGAGCAGTTCTTC	CSVGDRDGNEQFF	TRBD1	TRBV29-1	TRBJ2-1	NA
TGTGCCAGCAGTTCGCTGGACAGGGTCGTGTTCCGAAGGTCTTTCTTT	CASSSLDRVVFRRSFF	TRBD1	TRBV27	TRBJ1-1	NA
TGCGCCAGCAGCCAAGAAGGCAGACTAGAGACCCAGTACTTC	CASSQEGRLETQYF	NA	TRBV4-1	TRBJ2-5	NA
TGTGCCAGCAGGAGCGGGAGTCCCCTCCGAGGGGATGAGCAGTTCTTC	CASRSGSPLRGDEQFF	TRBD2	TRBV4-2	TRBJ2-1	NA
TGCGCCAGCAGCCAAGTGGCCCGTACCTTTGACGAGCAGTACTTC	CASSQVARTFDEQYF	NA	TRBV4-3	TRBJ2-7	NA
TGTGCCAGTAGTATAGAAGGGAGGGGCACTGAAGCTTTCTTT	CASSIEGRGTEAFF	NA	TRBV19	TRBJ1-1	few
TGTGCCAGCCCCAGACTAGCGGGGGAGTGGGGATCCTACAATGAGCAGTTCTTC	CASPRLAGEWGSYNEQFF	TRBD2	TRBV6-4	TRBJ2-1	NA
TGTGCCAGCAGCCCGAATACAGGGACAGGGAGCAATCAGCCCCAGCATTTT	CASSPNTGTGSNQPQHF	TRBD1	TRBV28	TRBJ1-5	NA
TGTGCCAGCAGCGTAGCTCCCGGGTATGACACAGATACGCAGTATTTT	CASSVAPGYDTDTQYF	NA	TRBV9	TRBJ2-3	NA
TGTGCCAGCAGTTTACGTGACAGCGTACCCTATGGCTACACCTTC	CASSLRDSVPYGYTF	NA	TRBV28	TRBJ1-2	NA
TGTGCCAGCAGTTCCCGGGATTCCTACAATCAGCCCCAGCATTTT	CASSSRDSYNQPQHF	NA	TRBV6-5	TRBJ1-5	NA